Listed below are T cell receptor beta chains from one sample, sequenced in a study of CD8 T cells in ankylosing spondylitis. TCRdb fed the 5' RACE reads into MiXCR, producing one record per CDR3 protein. The sample consists of 220,000 or so distinct CDR3 sequences, roughly 10% of them appearing once. Sequenced sample: blood, either unsorted or a sorted T cell fraction (not recorded which). The receptors come from a male donor with ankylosing spondylitis or in good health (not recorded which). Each CDR3 is given with its conserved first and last residue. A D gene is named only where the DNA matches it firmly. Not all rows give a size; the values are once, few, many and, for expanded clones, a class.

D gene,J gene,V gene,clone size,CDR3 DNA,CDR3 protein
TRBD1,TRBJ2-3,TRBV9,many,TGTGCCAGCAGCGCGCTACAGGGGGTAGGGACAGATACGCAGTATTTT,CASSALQGVGTDTQYF
NA,TRBJ2-3,TRBV7-3,many,TGTGCCAGCAGCTTACGAGCCAGAGAACTCACAGATACGCAGTATTTT,CASSLRARELTDTQYF
TRBD1,TRBJ2-1,TRBV6-2/TRBV6-3,many,TGTGCCAGCAGTTATTCCTACTCCAGGGGGAGAAGCTACAATGAGCAGTTCTTC,CASSYSYSRGRSYNEQFF
NA,TRBJ1-2,TRBV12-3/TRBV12-4,many,TGTGCCAGCAGTTTAGACGGGACCGATAACTATGGCTACACCTTC,CASSLDGTDNYGYTF
NA,TRBJ2-5,TRBV5-1,few,TGCGCCAGCTCGAATGGACAGCCGAACCAAGAGACCCAGTACTTC,CASSNGQPNQETQYF
NA,TRBJ1-2,TRBV3-1,few,TGTGCCAGCAGCCAAGATTTGAACGCTAACTATGGCTACACCTTC,CASSQDLNANYGYTF
NA,TRBJ1-2,TRBV6-1,few,TGTGCCAGCAGCGGACAGTCAGGTGGCTACACCTTC,CASSGQSGGYTF
NA,TRBJ1-1,TRBV7-6,many,TGTGCCAGCAGCCAAAGATTTAACACTGAAGCTTTCTTT,CASSQRFNTEAFF
NA,TRBJ2-1,TRBV5-1,few,TGCGCCAGCAGCGTTGAAGGCCGACCCCTCAATGAGCAGTTCTTC,CASSVEGRPLNEQFF
NA,TRBJ2-7,TRBV5-1,many,TGCGCCAGCAGCTTGGAGTCCAGCCTTGACGAGCAGTACTTC,CASSLESSLDEQYF
TRBD2,TRBJ2-3,TRBV11-2,few,TGTGCCAGCAGCCCCCGCCGGATGCGGGGGGCCACCTATACCACAGATACGCAGTATTTT,CASSPRRMRGATYTTDTQYF
NA,TRBJ2-5,TRBV7-9,few,TGTGCCAGCAGCTTAGATGGCAGCCAAGAGACCCAGTACTTC,CASSLDGSQETQYF
TRBD2,TRBJ2-4,TRBV6-6,NA,TGTGCCAGCCTGGGACTAGCTATAAACATTCAGTACTTC,CASLGLAINIQYF
TRBD2,TRBJ2-5,TRBV29-1,many,TGCAGCGTTGGACTAGCGGTCCAAGAGACCCAGTACTTC,CSVGLAVQETQYF
NA,TRBJ2-5,TRBV5-1,many,TGCGCCAGCAGCTTGGATCGGAGTTCCCAAGAGACCCAGTACTTC,CASSLDRSSQETQYF
NA,TRBJ1-1,TRBV20-1,few,TGCAGTGCTAGAGACGGCCGGGGTGTGGACACTGAAGCTTTCTTT,CSARDGRGVDTEAFF
NA,TRBJ1-5,TRBV5-1,many,TGCGCCAGCAGCTTCGACAGGCCTAGCAATCAGCCCCAGCATTTT,CASSFDRPSNQPQHF
TRBD2,TRBJ2-3,TRBV10-3,many,TGTGCCATCAGAGCAACTAGCGGGGGGGTCACAGATACGCAGTATTTT,CAIRATSGGVTDTQYF
TRBD2,TRBJ2-7,TRBV5-5,NA,TGTGCCGGCAGCGGGACTAGCGGGGGGGAGCAGTACTTC,CAGSGTSGGEQYF
NA,TRBJ2-7,TRBV7-3,NA,TGTGCCAGCAGCTTCCTTCTCTACGAGCAGTACTTC,CASSFLLYEQYF
TRBD2,TRBJ2-5,TRBV28,few,TGTGCCAGCAGTTCATGGACTAGCGGGGGGCTTCCCAAAGAGACCCAGTACTTC,CASSSWTSGGLPKETQYF
NA,TRBJ2-5,TRBV28,NA,TGTGCCAGCAGCCCCGTGACCCACGCGAGGACCCAGTACTTC,CASSPVTHARTQYF
NA,TRBJ1-3,TRBV30,NA,TGTGCCTGGAAGAAGACCGGAAACACCATATATTTT,CAWKKTGNTIYF
TRBD1,TRBJ2-7,TRBV20-1,many,TGCAGTGCTAGAGATCGGACAGGAGGTCCCTACGAGCAGTACTTC,CSARDRTGGPYEQYF
NA,TRBJ1-3,TRBV6-2/TRBV6-3,few,TGTGCCAGCTGTTCCATTACGTCCTCTGGAAACACCATATATTTT,CASCSITSSGNTIYF